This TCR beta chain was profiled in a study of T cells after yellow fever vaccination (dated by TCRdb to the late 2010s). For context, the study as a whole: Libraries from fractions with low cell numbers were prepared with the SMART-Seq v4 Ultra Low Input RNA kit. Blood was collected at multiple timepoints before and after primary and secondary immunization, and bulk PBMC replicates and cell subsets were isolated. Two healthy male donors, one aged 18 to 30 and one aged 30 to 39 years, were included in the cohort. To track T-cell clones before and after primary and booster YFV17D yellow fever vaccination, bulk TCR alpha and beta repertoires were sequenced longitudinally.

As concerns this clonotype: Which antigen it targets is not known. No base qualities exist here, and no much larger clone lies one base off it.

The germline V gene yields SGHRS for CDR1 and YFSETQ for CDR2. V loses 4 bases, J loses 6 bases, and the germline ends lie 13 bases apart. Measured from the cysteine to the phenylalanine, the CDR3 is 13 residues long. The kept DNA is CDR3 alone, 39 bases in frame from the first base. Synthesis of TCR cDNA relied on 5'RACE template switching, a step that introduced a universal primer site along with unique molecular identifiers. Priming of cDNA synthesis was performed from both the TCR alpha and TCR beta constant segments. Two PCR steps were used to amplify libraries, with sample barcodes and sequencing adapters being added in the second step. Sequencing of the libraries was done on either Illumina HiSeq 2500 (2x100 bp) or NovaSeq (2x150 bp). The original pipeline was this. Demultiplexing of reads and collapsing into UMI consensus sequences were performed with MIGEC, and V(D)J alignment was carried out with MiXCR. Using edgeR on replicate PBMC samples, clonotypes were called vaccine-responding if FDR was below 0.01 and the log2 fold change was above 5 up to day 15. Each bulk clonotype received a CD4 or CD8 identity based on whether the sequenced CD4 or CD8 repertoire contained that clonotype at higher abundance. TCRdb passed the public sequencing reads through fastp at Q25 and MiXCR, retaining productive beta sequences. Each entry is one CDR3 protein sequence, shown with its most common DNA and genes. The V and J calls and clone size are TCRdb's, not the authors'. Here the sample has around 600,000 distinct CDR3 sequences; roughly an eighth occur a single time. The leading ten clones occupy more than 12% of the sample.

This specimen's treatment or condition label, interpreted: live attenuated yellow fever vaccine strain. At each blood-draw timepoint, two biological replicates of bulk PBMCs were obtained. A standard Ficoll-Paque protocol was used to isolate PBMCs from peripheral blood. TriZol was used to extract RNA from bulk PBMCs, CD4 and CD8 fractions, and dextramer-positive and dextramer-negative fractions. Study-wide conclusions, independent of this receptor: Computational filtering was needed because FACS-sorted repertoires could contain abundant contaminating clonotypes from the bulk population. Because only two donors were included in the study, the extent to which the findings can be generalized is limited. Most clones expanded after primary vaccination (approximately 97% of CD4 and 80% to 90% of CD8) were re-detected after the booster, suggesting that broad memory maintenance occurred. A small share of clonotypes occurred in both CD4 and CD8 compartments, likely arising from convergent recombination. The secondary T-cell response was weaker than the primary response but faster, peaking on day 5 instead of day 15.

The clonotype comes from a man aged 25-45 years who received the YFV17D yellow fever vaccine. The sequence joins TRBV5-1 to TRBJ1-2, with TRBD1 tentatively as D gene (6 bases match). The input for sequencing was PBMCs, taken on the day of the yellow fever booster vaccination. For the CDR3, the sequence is CASSRSDSNGYTF. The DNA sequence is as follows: TGCGCCAGCAGCCGATCGGACAGCAATGGCTACACCTTC.